These T cell receptor beta chains were read from a single sample in a study of T cells after yellow fever vaccination. TCRdb passed the 5' RACE reads through MiXCR, listing each CDR3 protein once. This sample has some 400,000 distinct CDR3 sequences; approximately 6% occur once, and the top ten carry about 15%. Specimen: PBMCs, collected 5 days after the yellow fever booster vaccination. These receptors were obtained from a man younger than 45 who received the YFV17D yellow fever vaccine. The CDR3 runs from the conserved cysteine through the conserved F or W. A D gene is named only where the DNA matches it firmly. Clone size is not always given. Where it is, it says once, few, many or a class for expanded clones.

TRBJ2-5,TRBV11-2,many,NA,CASTKGDSEETQYF,TGTGCCAGCACAAAAGGGGACTCTGAAGAGACCCAGTACTTC
TRBJ1-5,TRBV12-3/TRBV12-4,NA,TRBD1,CASRQGFQPQHF,TGTGCCAGCAGACAGGGGTTTCAGCCCCAGCATTTT
TRBJ2-1,TRBV7-4,many,NA,CASSPPQEANEQFF,TGTGCCAGCAGCCCCCCCCAGGAGGCCAATGAGCAGTTCTTC
TRBJ2-2,TRBV29-1,many,NA,CSVPGVANTGELFF,TGCAGCGTCCCCGGCGTCGCGAACACCGGGGAGCTGTTTTTT
TRBJ2-5,TRBV5-5,many,NA,CASSFPKTGAQTQETQYF,TGTGCCAGCAGCTTCCCAAAGACCGGAGCCCAGACCCAAGAGACCCAGTACTTC
TRBJ2-2,TRBV7-2,many,NA,CASSLRSAGNTGELFF,TGTGCCAGCAGCTTGAGGTCAGCGGGGAACACCGGGGAGCTGTTTTTT
TRBJ2-7,TRBV12-3/TRBV12-4,few,NA,CASSFGGHSYEQYF,TGTGCCAGCAGTTTCGGAGGGCACTCCTACGAGCAGTACTTC
TRBJ2-5,TRBV7-3,few,NA,CASSVDPYQTQYF,TGTGCCAGCAGCGTGGACCCTTACCAGACCCAGTACTTC
TRBJ2-1,TRBV10-3,many,TRBD2,CAIGGEEQFF,TGTGCCATCGGGGGGGAGGAGCAGTTCTTC
TRBJ2-5,TRBV4-1,many,NA,CASSQEEVETQYF,TGCGCCAGCAGCCAAGAGGAAGTTGAGACCCAGTACTTC
TRBJ2-7,TRBV7-2,many,TRBD2,CASSLVTSAISSYEQYF,TGTGCCAGCAGCTTAGTAACTAGCGCGATAAGTTCCTACGAGCAGTACTTC
TRBJ2-7,TRBV4-1,NA,NA,CASSQDSGTVPYEQYF,TGCGCCAGCAGCCAAGATTCCGGGACGGTCCCCTACGAGCAGTACTTC
TRBJ2-5,TRBV5-6,NA,NA,CASSWVTGQETQYF,TGTGCCAGCAGCTGGGTGACAGGACAAGAGACCCAGTACTTC
TRBJ2-5,TRBV29-1,NA,NA,CSVELVSGETQYF,TGCAGCGTTGAATTGGTATCCGGGGAGACCCAGTACTTC
TRBJ1-4,TRBV5-4,few,NA,CASSLGQGATNEKLFF,TGTGCCAGCAGCTTGGGACAAGGAGCAACTAATGAAAAACTGTTTTTT
TRBJ2-2,TRBV5-1,many,NA,CASLLGAYANTGELFF,TGCGCCAGCCTCCTTGGAGCGTACGCGAACACCGGGGAGCTGTTTTTT
TRBJ2-3,TRBV20-1,many,NA,CSARDLLASTDTQYF,TGCAGTGCTAGAGATCTGCTAGCGAGCACAGATACGCAGTATTTT
TRBJ2-7,TRBV10-3,few,NA,CAISEGNEQYF,TGTGCCATCAGTGAGGGGAACGAGCAGTACTTC
TRBJ2-2,TRBV29-1,few,TRBD2,CSGRLAGGPGELFF,TGCAGCGGGAGGCTAGCGGGAGGGCCCGGGGAGCTGTTTTTT
TRBJ2-5,TRBV10-3,NA,NA,CATTVGGNQETQYF,TGTGCCACCACGGTCGGCGGAAACCAAGAGACCCAGTACTTC
TRBJ1-1,TRBV20-1,many,NA,CSAPRGLGAEAFF,TGCAGTGCTCCGCGAGGGCTTGGCGCTGAAGCTTTCTTT
TRBJ2-7,TRBV7-9,many,NA,CASSLGLGGAYEQYF,TGTGCCAGCAGCTTAGGACTGGGGGGCGCCTACGAGCAGTACTTC
TRBJ2-3,TRBV12-3/TRBV12-4,NA,TRBD2,CASTGRGVTQYF,TGTGCCAGCACCGGGCGGGGGGTTACGCAGTATTTT
TRBJ2-7,TRBV20-1,few,TRBD1,CSAPGTVSDEQYF,TGCAGTGCCCCCGGGACAGTGTCCGACGAGCAGTACTTC
TRBJ2-7,TRBV7-2,many,NA,CASSLDSGVRAYEQYF,TGTGCCAGCAGCTTAGATTCGGGGGTCAGGGCCTACGAGCAGTACTTC
TRBJ2-2,TRBV6-1,NA,NA,CASSDGAGWLPNTGELFF,TGTGCCAGCAGTGACGGGGCAGGGTGGCTACCAAACACCGGGGAGCTGTTTTTT
TRBJ2-1,TRBV20-1,many,TRBD2,CSARGGSSYNEQFF,TGCAGTGCTAGAGGCGGGAGCTCCTACAATGAGCAGTTCTTC
TRBJ2-7,TRBV7-6,many,NA,CASSSPGEGASYEQYF,TGTGCCAGCAGCTCTCCGGGGGAGGGGGCCTCCTACGAGCAGTACTTC
TRBJ1-2,TRBV5-5,many,NA,CASSLSDMTNYGYTF,TGTGCCAGCAGCTTGAGCGACATGACTAACTATGGCTACACCTTC
TRBJ2-7,TRBV18,few,TRBD2,CATLREREAPWYF,TGTGCCACGCTCCGGGAGCGGGAGGCGCCTTGGTACTTC
TRBJ2-7,TRBV27,many,TRBD2,CASSFGTNIYEQYF,TGTGCCAGCAGTTTCGGGACTAACATCTACGAGCAGTACTTC
TRBJ2-5,TRBV28,many,TRBD1,CASSSYTQGGIETQYF,TGTGCCAGCAGTTCATATACACAGGGGGGAATAGAGACCCAGTACTTC
TRBJ2-1,TRBV5-1,NA,NA,CASSLEEHYNEQFF,TGCGCCAGCAGCTTGGAGGAACACTACAATGAGCAGTTCTTC
TRBJ1-6,TRBV5-4,few,TRBD1,CASSSSPTGRNSPLHF,TGTGCCAGCAGCTCTTCCCCGACAGGGAGGAATTCACCCCTCCACTTT
TRBJ1-1,TRBV5-1,many,TRBD1,CASTVQGQASPSTEAFF,TGCGCCAGCACCGTTCAGGGACAGGCCTCGCCGAGCACTGAAGCTTTCTTT
TRBJ2-5,TRBV7-6,few,NA,CASSFAAGYRETQYF,TGTGCCAGCAGCTTCGCCGCAGGGTACCGGGAGACCCAGTACTTC
TRBJ2-5,TRBV7-7,NA,TRBD2,CASSWGGRETQYF,TGTGCTAGCAGCTGGGGGGGAAGGGAGACCCAGTACTTC
TRBJ1-2,TRBV19,few,NA,CASSGGPYGYTF,TGTGCCAGTAGTGGCGGGCCGTATGGCTACACCTTC
TRBJ2-2,TRBV29-1,NA,TRBD1,CSVGNDRGIPGELFF,TGCAGCGTTGGGAACGACAGGGGGATCCCCGGGGAGCTGTTTTTT
TRBJ2-7,TRBV12-3/TRBV12-4,many,TRBD1,CASSRQGYEQYF,TGTGCCAGCAGCAGACAGGGCTACGAGCAGTACTTC
TRBJ1-1,TRBV6-4,NA,NA,CASTPEWVGNTEAFF,TGTGCCAGCACCCCTGAGTGGGTCGGGAACACTGAAGCTTTCTTT
TRBJ2-7,TRBV7-2,many,NA,CASSFGVRSEQYF,TGTGCCAGCAGCTTTGGGGTGCGGAGCGAGCAGTACTTC
TRBJ2-1,TRBV4-3,NA,NA,CASSHSRGPFNEQFF,TGCGCCAGCAGCCATTCGCGGGGGCCCTTCAATGAGCAGTTCTTC
TRBJ1-1,TRBV12-3/TRBV12-4,many,TRBD1,CASSTRTGNTEAFF,TGTGCCAGCAGTACCCGGACAGGAAACACTGAAGCTTTCTTT
TRBJ2-7,TRBV7-2,NA,NA,CASSLAQAEEQYF,TGTGCCAGCAGCTTAGCGCAAGCTGAGGAGCAGTACTTC
TRBJ2-3,TRBV4-3,many,NA,CASSLGGGADTQYF,TGCGCCAGCAGCCTGGGGGGCGGGGCAGATACGCAGTATTTT
TRBJ1-2,TRBV7-2,few,TRBD1,CASSLVGQGPGYTF,TGTGCCAGCAGCTTAGTGGGACAGGGCCCTGGCTACACCTTC
TRBJ2-1,TRBV12-3/TRBV12-4,NA,NA,CASTAGLYNEQFF,TGTGCCAGCACCGCGGGACTGTACAATGAGCAGTTCTTC